Shown below are 21 T cell receptor beta chains from a single sample sequenced in a study of HIV-infected patients and healthy controls. TCRdb reprocessed the 5' RACE reads via MiXCR and lists one record per CDR3 protein. The table has 18,000 or so distinct CDR3 sequences, less than 20% seen once. The sample was CD8+ T cells from blood. These receptor sequences come from a human donor in good health.

V usage is TRBV7-2 and J usage is TRBJ2-1, with 12 nucleotides matching TRBD2. The CDR3 covers 17 residues. After removal of 0 bases from V and 2 bases from J, the junction contained 2 bases not matched to a gene. Per the germline V gene, CDR1 is SGHTA and CDR2 is FQGNSA. The CDR3 DNA sequence: TGTGCCAGCAGCTTAGCGACTAGCGGGAGACCCTACAATGAGCAGTTCTTC. Its protein product is CASSLATSGRPYNEQFF.

With regard to this clonotype: Just one base apart from a much larger clone, this may be a read error. The V call is TRBV6-2 or TRBV6-3, the J call TRBJ2-5, with D tentatively TRBD2 (6 bases). V shed 8 bases and J shed 5 bases, with 18 bases lying between them. The CDR3 is made up of 14 amino acids. Germline lookup yields CDR1 MNHEY and CDR2 SVGEGT. The DNA for the CDR3 is TGTGCCAGCGGACTAACCCGAAATAAGGAGACCCAGTACTTC. Protein: CASGLTRNKETQYF.

The gene calls are TRBV25-1 and TRBJ1-2, with 9 nucleotides matching TRBD1. J was trimmed by 4 bases and V by 4 bases; bases with no gene match: 7. CDR3 size: 15 residues. Germline values: CDR1 MGHDK, CDR2 SYGVNS. This CDR3 reads CASSGGTGLGYGYTF. The CDR3 DNA reads as TGTGCCAGCAGTGGAGGGACAGGGTTGGGCTATGGCTACACCTTC.

This clonotype showed up many times. The CDR3 region is CASSSPYEQYF. CDR3 DNA: TGTGCCAGCAGCTCCCCCTACGAGCAGTACTTC. The chain recombines TRBV11-2 with TRBJ2-7; no clear D gene. CDR1 is SGHAT and CDR2 is FQNNGV in the germline V gene. This CDR3 comprises 11 residues. V was cut by 4 bases and J by 2 bases, with 3 bases left in between. The variable domain in full, with the rest retrieved from reference TRBV11-2 and TRBJ2-7, is EAGVAQSPRYKIIEKRQSVAFWCNPISGHATLYWYQQILGQGPKLLIQFQNNGVVDDSQLPKDRFSAERLKGVDSTLKIQPAKLEDSAVYLCASSSPYEQYFGPGTRLTVT.

This clonotype was detected many times. The J gene is TRBJ2-1, the V gene TRBV12-3 or TRBV12-4; perhaps TRBD2 as D (5 bases). The CDR3 is 11 amino acids. The V end was cut by 5 bases, the J end by 7 bases, with 6 bases between. The chain's CDR3 is CASSRGNEQFF. The CDR3 DNA sequence: TGTGCCAGCAGTCGGGGTAATGAGCAGTTCTTC.

The genes are TRBV19 and TRBJ1-4; no clear D. V shed 5 bases and J shed 0 bases, with 10 bases lying between them. This CDR3 spans 15 amino acids. CDR1 and CDR2 (germline): LNHDA, SQIVND (reference sequence). The CDR3 loop is CASSPGRSTNEKLFF. The CDR3 DNA reads TGTGCCAGTAGTCCGGGGAGATCAACTAATGAAAAACTGTTTTTT.

In its sample, this clonotype was seen many times. The chain has TRBV6-5 and TRBJ2-7; D not certain. Deletions cut 0 bases from V and 2 bases from J, with 17 bases between. Germline V CDR1 and CDR2: MNHEY, SVGAGI. This CDR3 spans 17 amino acids. DNA of the CDR3: TGTGCCAGCAGTTACTCGAGAGTCGGAACCTTACCCTACGAGCAGTACTTC. Protein product: CASSYSRVGTLPYEQYF.

The chain has TRBV20-1 and TRBJ1-4, with 8 bases matching TRBD1. This CDR3 is 14 amino acids long. Germline CDR1 DFQATT, CDR2 SNEGSKA (reference sequence). V shed 6 bases and J 8 bases; nucleotides not matched to a gene: 11. CDR3 DNA: TGCAGTGCGGGGGCCTACAGGGGGAACGAAAAACTGTTTTTT. Translation: CSAGAYRGNEKLFF.

This clonotype was seen at least ten times. This chain uses TRBV12-3 or TRBV12-4 with TRBJ2-3; 7 bases are a match to TRBD1. CDR3 length: 14 residues. V lost 6 bases, J lost 2 bases, and 5 bases stayed unmatched. For the CDR3, the DNA is TGTGCCAGCAGCGCGACAGGGTCCACAGATACGCAGTATTTT. Residues: CASSATGSTDTQYF.

At least ten counts were recorded for this clonotype. The chain links TRBV7-2 to TRBJ1-4; D is uncertain. This CDR3 spans 12 amino acids. V lost 1 base to trimming and J lost 7 bases, with 4 bases between them. CDR1 and CDR2 from the germline V gene are SGHTA and FQGNSA. The CDR3 sequence: CASSLEGEKLFF. Here the CDR3 DNA reads TGTGCCAGCAGCTTAGAGGGTGAAAAACTGTTTTTT.

This clonotype was seen many times. The chain combines TRBV7-8 with TRBJ2-6; D uncertain. The germline gives CDR1 SGHVS, CDR2 FQNEAQ. Trimming pared 3 bases from V and 0 bases from J, leaving 6 bases between. The CDR3 runs 15 residues. CDR3 sequence reads: CASSLAGSGANVLTF. The CDR3, as DNA: TGTGCCAGCAGCTTGGCAGGCTCTGGGGCCAACGTCCTGACTTTC.

This clonotype came up a few times. The chain is built from TRBV6-1 and TRBJ1-4, with TRBD1 matching 10 bases. Trimming removed 1 base from V and 7 bases from J; junction bases left unmatched: 0. The CDR3 is made up of 14 amino acids. Germline V gene sequence: CDR1 MNHNS, CDR2 SASEGT. The DNA of the CDR3 is TGTGCCAGCAGTGAAGGACAGGGGGCTGAAAAACTGTTTTTT. Protein sequence: CASSEGQGAEKLFF.

V usage is TRBV7-9 and J usage is TRBJ2-2; the D is unclear. Germline V gene sequence: CDR1 SEHNR, CDR2 FQNEAQ (reference sequence). This CDR3 is 14 amino acids long. V was pared by 3 bases and J by 6 bases, with 11 bases between. CDR3: CASSFQSKPGELFF. The DNA for the CDR3 is TGTGCCAGCAGCTTTCAAAGCAAGCCCGGGGAGCTGTTTTTT.

This clonotype was counted only a few times. The rearrangement joins TRBV20-1 to TRBJ2-7, with a tentative D call TRBD1 (6 bases). Trimming removed 6 bases at V and 9 bases at J, with 21 bases between. This CDR3 has 13 amino acids. Germline CDR1 and CDR2: DFQATT and SNEGSKA (reference sequence). This CDR3 reads CSASDPRGIGQYF. CDR3 nucleotide sequence: TGCAGTGCCTCCGACCCTAGGGGGATCGGGCAGTACTTC.

This clonotype was counted a few times. The junction differs from germline at one of its ends, possibly a read error. The chain couples TRBV7-9 to TRBJ1-2, with 7 bases matching TRBD1. CDR1 and CDR2 (germline): SEHNR, FQNEAQ (reference sequence). This CDR3 has 14 amino acids. The CDR3 protein is CASRNTGETNGYAF. CDR3 bases: TGTGCCAGCAGGAACACAGGGGAGACTAACGGCTACGCCTTC.

J is TRBJ1-2 and V is TRBV6-1; a possible D gene is TRBD1 (6 bases). Deletions cut 0 bases from V and 4 bases from J, with 15 bases between. Germline V gene lookup returns CDR1 MNHNS and CDR2 SASEGT. The CDR3 extends over 16 amino acids. CDR3 residues: CASSEAGDIEVYGYTF. CDR3 bases: TGTGCCAGCAGTGAAGCGGGGGACATAGAAGTCTATGGCTACACCTTC.

The CDR3, as DNA: TGTGCCAGCAGCGACGGGGCAGTCCAAGAGACCCAGTACTTC. Protein product: CASSDGAVQETQYF. The rearrangement joins TRBV6-5 to TRBJ2-5; TRBD1 or TRBD2 may be the D gene (5 bases each). From germline, CDR1 is MNHEY and CDR2 SVGAGI. CDR3 length: 14 amino acids. V lost 6 bases, J lost 1 base, and 12 bases lay in between.

This clonotype has ten or more counts. V usage is TRBV2 and J usage is TRBJ2-5; TRBD2 aligns across 14 bases. Germline loops: CDR1 SNHLY, CDR2 FYNNEI. V shed 5 bases and J 0 bases; nucleotides not matched to a gene: 5. CDR3 length equals 17 residues. In DNA, the CDR3 is TGTGCCAGCAGTCTAGGACTAGCGGGGGGATACCAAGAGACCCAGTACTTC. This translates into CASSLGLAGGYQETQYF.

The chain employs TRBV6-5 and TRBJ2-5, with 10 bases fitting TRBD2. The CDR3 has 18 residues. The germline V gene has CDR1 MNHEY and CDR2 SVGAGI. J gave up 1 base and V 3 bases, and 11 bases lay outside the gene matches. The CDR3, as DNA: TGTGCCAGCAGTTATTCTAGGACTAGCGGCAACCTCCAAGAGACCCAGTACTTC. As protein: CASSYSRTSGNLQETQYF.

The V call is TRBV11-2, the J call TRBJ2-5; D is ambiguous. The ends were cut back, 3 bases at V and 4 bases at J, with 9 bases in the middle. The CDR3 runs to 13 residues. From germline, CDR1 is SGHAT and CDR2 FQNNGV. CDR3 in amino acids: CASSFEVRETQYF. CDR3 in DNA: TGTGCCAGCAGCTTCGAAGTTAGAGAGACCCAGTACTTC.

This clonotype was counted many times. V is TRBV12-3 or TRBV12-4 and J is TRBJ1-5; D perhaps matches TRBD1 (5 bases). This CDR3 spans 14 amino acids. The germline V and J ends were trimmed by 3 bases and 0 bases, with 6 bases remaining between them. CDR3 residues: CASSLGGSNQPQHF. CDR3 nucleotide sequence: TGTGCCAGCAGTTTGGGGGGTAGCAATCAGCCCCAGCATTTT.